The 15 T cell receptor beta chains presented below share a single source sample, sequenced in a study of T cells in Graves' hyperthyroidism and ophthalmopathy. Regions amplified from RNA transcripts were the TCR beta CDR3 regions. First-round RT-PCR targeting the TCR CDR3 was performed with the HTBI primer set. TCRdb re-called the multiplex PCR reads through MiXCR, storing one row per CDR3 protein. The sample holds roughly 500,000 distinct CDR3 sequences; over 45% are singletons and the top ten take 44%. Sequencing was carried out using peripheral blood or thyroid tissue (not recorded which). The receptors here all came from an adult woman with Graves' disease, either hyperthyroidism or ophthalmopathy (not recorded which).

This clonotype has a count of ten or more. The rearrangement joins TRBV29-1 to TRBJ1-1; no clear D. This CDR3 has 12 amino acids. The ends were cut back, 4 bases at V and 4 bases at J, with 10 bases in the middle. Per the germline V gene, CDR1 is SQVTM and CDR2 is ANQGSEA. The CDR3 loop is CSVGFTATEAFF. The CDR3 nucleotides read TGCAGCGTTGGATTTACGGCCACTGAAGCTTTCTTT.

This sequence joins TRBV29-1 and TRBJ1-5; 8 nucleotides line up with TRBD1. The germline V gene encodes CDR1 SQVTM and CDR2 ANQGSEA. V was pared by 1 base and J by 5 bases, with 7 bases of the junction left unmatched. This CDR3 has 15 amino acids. The CDR3 DNA follows: TGCAGCGTTGAAGGGAACAGGGGGTCAGATCAGCCCCAGCATTTT. Translating gives CSVEGNRGSDQPQHF.

The chain joins TRBV29-1 to TRBJ2-7; a possible D gene is TRBD2 (6 bases). The CDR3 sequence is 13 residues long. The germline gives CDR1 SQVTM, CDR2 ANQGSEA. Trimming pared 2 bases from V and 7 bases from J, leaving 15 bases between. The DNA for the CDR3 is TGCAGCGTTGAAAGTCAGGGCAGCGGGGAGCAGTACTTC. This sequence encodes CSVESQGSGEQYF.

The chain carries TRBV7-9 and TRBJ1-5; 9 bases agree with TRBD1. Trimming removed 3 bases from V and 7 bases from J; junction bases left unmatched: 4. This CDR3 comprises 14 residues. The germline V gene has CDR1 SEHNR and CDR2 FQNEAQ (reference sequence). The CDR3 nucleotides are TGTGCCAGCAGCTTTAATACAGGGGGCCAGCCCCAGCATTTT. The encoded protein is CASSFNTGGQPQHF.

The rearrangement links TRBV19 to TRBJ1-4, with a possible D match to TRBD1 (6 bases). CDR1 is LNHDA, CDR2 SQIVND, per germline (reference sequence). The V gene lost 4 bases and the J gene lost 8 bases, with 11 bases spanning the gap. This CDR3 has 13 amino acids. The DNA for the CDR3 is TGTGCCAGTAGTAGGGACAATTACGAAAAACTGTTTTTT. Translation: CASSRDNYEKLFF.

This sequence joins TRBV6-5 and TRBJ2-2; D gene unclear. The CDR3 length is 14 residues. V lost 2 bases and J 1 base, leaving 5 bases between the germline ends. Germline V gene data show CDR1 as MNHEY and CDR2 as SVGAGI. The CDR3 bases are TGTGCCAGCAGTTACCGGCTGAACACCGGGGAGCTGTTTTTT. It is translated as CASSYRLNTGELFF.

This clonotype has a count of ten or more. The chain couples TRBV7-9 to TRBJ1-2; 7 nucleotides align to TRBD1. Looked up from germline, CDR1 is SEHNR and CDR2 is FQNEAQ (reference sequence). Germline trimming cut 3 bases from V and 6 bases from J; bases unmatched to any gene: 4. This CDR3 is built from 13 residues. The CDR3 DNA reads as TGTGCCAGCAGCTTGGGCAGGGGGAATGGCTACACCTTC. Protein sequence: CASSLGRGNGYTF.

Ten or more counts support this clonotype. CDR3 region: CAISEPDRGGSYTF. Here the CDR3 DNA reads TGTGCCATCAGTGAACCGGACAGGGGTGGGAGCTACACCTTC. J is TRBJ1-2 and V is TRBV10-3; 9 bases fit TRBD1. With 3 bases clipped from V and 9 bases from J, the junction kept 8 bases outside the gene matches. Germline loops: CDR1 ENHRY, CDR2 SYGVKD. The CDR3 consists of 14 residues.

The V and J genes are TRBV29-1 and TRBJ2-5, with D perhaps matching TRBD1 or TRBD2 (5 bases each). The V end was cut by 3 bases, the J end by 5 bases, with 10 bases between. Germline CDR1 SQVTM, CDR2 ANQGSEA. The CDR3 runs to 12 residues. The CDR3: CSVDPGTETQYF. CDR3 sequence (DNA): TGCAGCGTTGATCCCGGGACGGAGACCCAGTACTTC.

V and J are TRBV20-1 and TRBJ2-5, with no clear D. V was clipped by 4 bases and J by 3 bases, with 12 bases between them. CDR1 and CDR2 (germline): DFQATT, SNEGSKA (reference sequence). The CDR3 runs 13 residues. The CDR3 DNA reads as TGCAGTGCTATGGCCGTCACAGAAGAGACCCAGTACTTC. Encoded protein: CSAMAVTEETQYF.

The chain uses TRBV20-1 and TRBJ1-3; D is ambiguous. This CDR3 comprises 16 residues. Germline V lookup: CDR1 DFQATT, CDR2 SNEGSKA (reference sequence). Trimming took off 5 bases at V and 2 bases at J, with 19 bases between the two ends. The CDR3 sequence: CSALPEPWSAGNTIYF. The CDR3 DNA follows: TGCAGTGCTCTCCCTGAGCCCTGGTCGGCTGGAAACACCATATATTTT.

The V gene is TRBV12-3 or TRBV12-4, the J gene TRBJ1-1, with D hard to call. This CDR3 is 12 amino acids long. Trimming took 4 bases from V and 11 from J, leaving 14 bases between them. The CDR3 DNA reads as TGTGCCAGCAGTTGGGCAGTTCAAGCGGCTTTCTTT. As protein: CASSWAVQAAFF.

The V call is TRBV3-1, the J call TRBJ1-1, with a possible D match to TRBD1 (5 bases). Germline V lookup: CDR1 LGHDT, CDR2 YNNKEL (reference sequence). Trimming removed 1 base from V and 8 bases from J, with 11 bases in between. The CDR3 covers 13 residues. CDR3 region: CASSQVLREEAFF. CDR3 sequence (DNA): TGTGCCAGCAGCCAAGTGCTCAGGGAGGAAGCTTTCTTT.

This sequence joins TRBV20-1 and TRBJ2-2; 11 bases are shared with TRBD2. CDR3 length: 15 amino acids. J lost 7 bases, V lost 6 bases, and 10 bases had no gene match. Per the germline V gene, CDR1 is DFQATT and CDR2 is SNEGSKA (reference sequence). For the CDR3, the DNA is TGCAGTGCAAAACTAGCGGGAGTATCGCACGGGGAGCTGTTTTTT. Protein sequence: CSAKLAGVSHGELFF.

The sample holds a few counts of this clonotype. The CDR3 is CSVVAPGGYEQYF. In nucleotides, the CDR3 is TGCAGCGTTGTGGCCCCAGGGGGATACGAGCAGTACTTC. The V gene is TRBV29-1, the J gene TRBJ2-7; 7 bases agree with TRBD1. The CDR3 consists of 13 residues. CDR1 is SQVTM and CDR2 is ANQGSEA in the germline V gene. Trimming took 4 bases from V and 4 from J; bases not matched to a gene: 7.